These 19 T cell receptor beta chains were sequenced from one sample in a study of control samples from healthy donors and cancer patients. Sequencing was performed with immunoSEQ multiplex PCR; in TCRdb, only in-frame clones are kept and a portion is missing. The sample has 75,000 to 90,000 clones; roughly 89% are singletons. The sequenced sample consisted of PBMCs. The receptors derive from a woman between 50 and 59 years old with colorectal cancer.

V gene TRBV24-1 combines with J gene TRBJ1-5; D gene uncertain. Germline CDR1 reads KGHDR; CDR2 reads SFDVKD. The CDR3 is 14 residues long. V was trimmed by 5 bases and J by 0 bases, leaving 7 bases between them. CDR3 region: CATSARYSNQPQHF. Here the CDR3 DNA reads TGTGCCACCAGTGCCCGATATAGCAATCAGCCCCAGCATTTT.

The chain has TRBV6-2 or TRBV6-3 and TRBJ1-1; TRBD1 matches at 10 bases. The CDR3 runs 16 residues. Germline V CDR1 and CDR2: MNHEY, SVGEGT. Trimming at V came to 6 bases and at J to 5 bases, leaving 12 bases not matched to a gene. The CDR3 loop is CASSGTPGTGETEAFF. The CDR3 DNA reads as TGTGCCAGCAGCGGAACCCCCGGGACAGGGGAGACTGAAGCTTTCTTT.

The V and J genes are TRBV5-1 and TRBJ2-2, with TRBD1 matching 9 bases. V trimming: 0 bases; J trimming: 7 bases; junction bases outside the gene matches: 7. The CDR3 covers 16 residues. Germline V CDR1 and CDR2: SGHRS, YFSETQ. The CDR3 coding sequence is TGCGCCAGCAGCTTGGCGGAACAGGGGGCTGGCGGGGAGCTGTTTTTT. Its protein product is CASSLAEQGAGGELFF.

The chain couples TRBV19 to TRBJ1-2; the D gene is possibly TRBD1 (5 bases). The CDR3 is 14 residues long. The V and J ends lost 1 base and 8 bases respectively, with 14 bases between them. The V gene's germline CDR1 is LNHDA and CDR2 SQIVND (reference sequence). The CDR3 region has the DNA TGTGCCAGTAGTATAGTGGCAGGGAAGAGCGGCTACACCTTC. This codes for CASSIVAGKSGYTF.

V gene TRBV23-1 combines with J gene TRBJ2-7; TRBD1 aligns across 8 bases. TRBV23-1 is treated as an ORF (open reading frame) with a function not yet certain. The CDR3 extends over 15 amino acids. V gave up 6 bases and J gave up 3 bases; unmatched junction bases: 10. The CDR3 region has the DNA TGCGCCAGCAGCGATGGGACAGGATCAAACTACGAGCAGTACGTC. Protein product: CASSDGTGSNYEQYV.

This clone has just a few counts. The chain links TRBV6-5 to TRBJ1-3; D is unclear. Germline V gives CDR1 MNHEY, CDR2 SVGAGI. CDR3 size: 13 residues. The V end lost 7 bases, the J end lost 4 bases, and 11 bases lay between the germline ends. The CDR3 loop reads CASTKPGGNTIYF. CDR3 bases: TGTGCCAGCACCAAGCCGGGGGGAAACACCATATATTTT.

The rearrangement uses TRBV28 and TRBJ1-2; the match to TRBD1 covers 7 bases. The CDR3 runs to 14 residues. V trimming: 6 bases; J trimming: 2 bases; junction bases outside the gene matches: 6. CDR1 MDHEN and CDR2 SYDVKM come from the germline V gene. The CDR3 sequence: CASSQTGTNYGYTF. Written as DNA, the CDR3 is TGTGCCAGCAGCCAGACAGGGACAAACTATGGCTACACCTTC.

The genes are TRBV5-4 and TRBJ1-2; tentative D call: TRBD1 (5 bases). Germline assignment: CDR1 SGHNT and CDR2 YYREEE (reference sequence). The CDR3 covers 16 residues. Trimming took 6 bases from V and 8 from J, leaving 26 bases between them. Here the CDR3 DNA reads TGTGCCAGCACCAAAACCTTGGGGGGAGCGGGGGACGGCTACACCTTC. Translating it yields CASTKTLGGAGDGYTF.

The chain couples TRBV5-6 to TRBJ1-1; D ambiguous. V lost 9 bases and J 3 bases, leaving 15 bases between the germline ends. This CDR3 comprises 13 residues. Germline assignment: CDR1 SGHDT and CDR2 YYEEEE. The DNA for the CDR3 is TGTGCCACTCCTGGGCAGGAGGACACTGAAGCTTTCTTT. Translated: CATPGQEDTEAFF.

This chain joins TRBV10-3 and TRBJ1-2; TRBD1 matches 9 bases. In germline, CDR1 is ENHRY, CDR2 SYGVKD. J lost 1 base, V lost 10 bases, and 13 bases had no gene match. This CDR3 is 16 amino acids long. The CDR3 nucleotides read TGTGCCACTACCGGGACAGGGAATTCCAATAACTATGGCTACACCTTC. This gives the protein CATTGTGNSNNYGYTF.

In this sample, this clone turned up many times. At one of its ends the junction is not consistent with the germline gene, which may arise from a read error. The chain recombines TRBV5-1 with TRBJ1-2, with D tentatively TRBD1 (5 bases). Germline V gives CDR1 SGHRS, CDR2 YFSETQ. The CDR3 has 13 amino acids. CDR3 nucleotides: TGCGCCCGCAGCTTGGGCGGGGGGGATGGCTACACCTTC. It specifies CARSLGGGDGYTF.

The chain links TRBV4-1 to TRBJ2-2, with 11 bases that match TRBD2. V gave up 2 bases and J gave up 0 bases; unmatched junction bases: 5. Germline CDR1 MGHRA, CDR2 YSYEKL. The CDR3 runs 18 residues. CDR3 in DNA: TGCGCCAGCAGCCAATTACTGACTAGCGGGGCGAACACCGGGGAGCTGTTTTTT. It specifies CASSQLLTSGANTGELFF.

The chain combines TRBV2 with TRBJ1-2, with D perhaps TRBD1 (5 bases). This CDR3 has 15 residues. V was shortened by 4 bases and J by 2 bases, with 14 bases between the two germline ends. CDR1 is SNHLY, CDR2 FYNNEI, per germline. Here the CDR3 reads CASSVRQGSNYGYTF. The CDR3 coding sequence is TGTGCCAGCAGTGTTCGGCAGGGCTCCAACTATGGCTACACCTTC.

As regards this clone: The junction differs from germline at one of its ends, possibly a read error. This chain joins TRBV7-3 and TRBJ2-2; D may be TRBD1 (6 bases). The CDR3 covers 15 residues. Per the germline V gene, CDR1 is SGHTA and CDR2 is FQGTGA. The CDR3 region has the DNA TGTGCCAGCAGCTCCGGACAGCGCGAACACCGGGGAGCTGTTTTT. Translated, it gives CASSSGQREHRGAVF.

This clone has more than one count but fewer than ten. This rearrangement joins TRBV27 to TRBJ1-6; a weak D match, TRBD1 (6 bases). This CDR3 comprises 15 residues. The V end was cut by 4 bases, the J end by 2 bases, with 9 bases between. Germline CDR1 reads MNHEY; CDR2 reads SMNVEV (reference sequence). The CDR3 reads CASSYGQTYNSPLHF. The CDR3 region has the DNA TGTGCCAGCAGTTACGGACAGACCTATAATTCACCCCTCCACTTT.

The chain employs TRBV28 and TRBJ2-5; 7 positions agree with TRBD2. Germline V gene lookup returns CDR1 MDHEN and CDR2 SYDVKM. J gave up 2 bases and V 2 bases, and 2 bases lay outside the gene matches. This CDR3 spans 14 amino acids. CDR3 region: CASSLAGDQETQYF. The CDR3 DNA follows: TGTGCCAGCAGTTTAGCGGGGGATCAAGAGACCCAGTACTTC.

As regards this clone: Other DNA sequences in this sample translate to the same CDR3. This sequence joins TRBV21-1 and TRBJ2-3; the D call in the table, TRBD1, was not verified against the DNA. TRBV21-1 is an annotated pseudogene. The CDR3 spans 15 residues. The CDR3 DNA reads as TGTGCCAGCAGCGAGGGACAGGGGGCGACAGATACGCAGTATTTT. Amino acid sequence: CASSEGQGATDTQYF.

This chain joins TRBV4-1 and TRBJ1-2; possible D gene TRBD1, 5 bases. CDR1 MGHRA and CDR2 YSYEKL come from the germline V gene. The CDR3 totals 16 residues. V lost 0 bases and J lost 5, with 16 bases in between. The CDR3 DNA sequence: TGCGCCAGCAGCCAAGAAGGGGTTCGGGCGGAGTATGGCTACACCTTC. Residues: CASSQEGVRAEYGYTF.

The V and J genes are TRBV7-9 and TRBJ1-1; TRBD1 matches 7 bases. V lost 3 bases to trimming and J lost 0 bases; unmatched junction nucleotides: 4. The CDR3 covers 15 residues. CDR1 and CDR2 from the germline V gene are SEHNR and FQNEAQ (reference sequence). The CDR3, as DNA: TGTGCCAGCAGCTTCGGAGGACAGGTGAACACTGAAGCTTTCTTT. Translated, it gives CASSFGGQVNTEAFF.